The 31 T cell receptor beta chains in this list originate from one sample, sequenced in a study of early stage breast cancer tumors. The repertoire was sequenced with immunoSEQ multiplex PCR; TCRdb's copy has only in-frame clones and lacks some. The sample carries about 6,300 clones, about 73% recorded once. The sample consisted of normal breast tissue next to the tumor. The receptors originated from a person in their 40s with breast cancer.

V usage is TRBV11-2 and J usage is TRBJ1-5; D gene unclear. CDR3 size: 14 residues. The V and J ends lost 3 bases and 7 bases respectively, with 13 bases between them. Germline lookup yields CDR1 SGHAT and CDR2 FQNNGV. The CDR3 here is CASSFYAQGQPQHF. Here the CDR3 DNA reads TGTGCCAGCAGCTTCTACGCGCAAGGGCAGCCCCAGCATTTT.

Only a few counts were recorded for this clone. The chain joins TRBV19 to TRBJ2-1; D uncertain. This CDR3 comprises 11 residues. Per the germline V gene, CDR1 is LNHDA and CDR2 is SQIVND (reference sequence). V shed 6 bases and J shed 4 bases, with 4 bases lying between them. DNA of the CDR3: TGTGCCAGTAGGGGATACAATGAGCAGTTCTTC. Translation gives CASRGYNEQFF.

This chain uses TRBV29-1 with TRBJ1-1; a weak D match, TRBD1 (6 bases). In germline, CDR1 is SQVTM, CDR2 ANQGSEA. This CDR3 region has 12 residues. V was clipped by 4 bases and J by 3 bases, with 9 bases between them. The CDR3 here is CSVGHRDTEAFF. The CDR3 coding sequence is TGCAGCGTTGGTCACAGGGACACTGAAGCTTTCTTT.

This rearrangement joins TRBV19 to TRBJ2-3; possibly TRBD1 for D (6 bases). This CDR3 region has 15 residues. CDR1 is LNHDA, CDR2 SQIVND, per germline (reference sequence). Trimming left V 10 bases short and J 4 bases short, with 21 bases between. The CDR3 sequence is CATSKIDRIADTQYF. The DNA for the CDR3 is TGTGCCACCAGTAAGATCGACAGGATCGCAGATACGCAGTATTTT.

This chain uses TRBV5-1 with TRBJ2-2, with TRBD1 as a possible D gene (6 bases). The ends were cut back, 7 bases at V and 6 bases at J, with 16 bases in the middle. The CDR3 runs to 14 residues. In germline, CDR1 is SGHRS, CDR2 YFSETQ. CDR3 nucleotides: TGCGCCAGCTCACAGGGCTCTAGTTCCGGGGAGCTGTTTTTT. It is translated as CASSQGSSSGELFF. Variable domain in full (rest from reference TRBV5-1 and TRBJ2-2): KAGVTQTPRYLIKTRGQQVTLSCSPISGHRSVSWYQQTPGQGLQFLFEYFSETQRNKGNFPGRFSGRQFSNSRSEMNVSTLELGDSALYLCASSQGSSSGELFFGEGSRLTVL.

V and J are TRBV7-8 and TRBJ1-4; 9 nucleotides agree with TRBD1. Germline CDR1 and CDR2: SGHVS and FQNEAQ. CDR3 length: 15 amino acids. Unmatched junction bases numbered 5, after V lost 1 base and J lost 8 bases. The CDR3 nucleotides are TGTGCCAGCAGCTTAGGGGGACAGGGCACCGAAAAACTGTTTTTT. Its protein is CASSLGGQGTEKLFF.

The chain links TRBV4-1 to TRBJ1-4; maybe TRBD1 (6 bases). V dropped 6 bases and J dropped 7 bases, with 15 bases sitting between them. The CDR3 has 14 residues. Germline values: CDR1 MGHRA, CDR2 YSYEKL. CDR3 region: CASRDRSRGEKLFF. The CDR3, as DNA: TGCGCCAGCAGAGACAGGTCACGGGGTGAAAAACTGTTTTTT.

This sequence joins TRBV30 and TRBJ2-2, with 10 bases matching TRBD2. J lost 7 bases, V lost 4 bases, and 9 bases had no gene match. The germline V gene encodes CDR1 GTSNPN and CDR2 SVGIG (reference sequence). The CDR3 loop spans 15 amino acids. The CDR3 sequence: CAWTLTGLASGELFF. In nucleotides, the CDR3 is TGTGCCTGGACCTTGACGGGACTAGCGAGCGGGGAGCTGTTTTTT.

The V gene is TRBV7-1, the J gene TRBJ2-6; weak D call: TRBD1 (5 bases). TRBV7-1 is labeled an ORF, and its function is uncertain. Trimming removed 5 bases at V and 5 bases at J, with 19 bases between. The CDR3 spans 17 residues. The CDR3: CASSANQGQSRANVLTF. CDR3 nucleotide sequence: TGTGCCAGCAGCGCCAATCAAGGACAAAGTCGGGCCAACGTCCTGACTTTC.

A few counts support this clone. This chain links TRBV7-9 with TRBJ2-7; 8 positions match TRBD2. The germline V gene encodes CDR1 SEHNR and CDR2 FQNEAQ (reference sequence). The junction had 12 bases not matched to a gene; V was cut back by 5 bases and J by 3 bases. The CDR3 runs to 16 residues. The CDR3 DNA reads TGTGCCAGCAGCCCAATGCGTACGGGAGGGGGCTACGAGCAGTACTTC. Amino acid sequence: CASSPMRTGGGYEQYF. The full variable domain, rest sourced from reference TRBV7-9 and TRBJ2-7, is DTGVSQNPRHKITKRGQNVTFRCDPISEHNRLYWYRQTLGQGPEFLTYFQNEAQLEKSRLLSDRFSAERPKGSFSTLEIQRTEQGDSAMYLCASSPMRTGGGYEQYFGPGTRLTVT.

This CDR3 reads CASSFSGSLREQFF. Written as DNA, the CDR3 is TGTGCCAGCAGTTTTAGCGGGAGTTTGCGTGAGCAGTTCTTC. This chain joins TRBV28 and TRBJ2-1; 9 bases align to TRBD2. The length of the CDR3 is 14 residues. Germline V lookup: CDR1 MDHEN, CDR2 SYDVKM. The V segment lost 3 bases and the J segment 9 bases; nucleotides outside the gene matches: 6.

This clone was detected only once. The chain employs TRBV18 and TRBJ1-2, with 7 bases lining up with TRBD1. Germline CDR1 is KGHSH and CDR2 is LQKENI. V was pared by 2 bases and J by 1 base, with 7 bases of the junction left unmatched. This CDR3 has 16 amino acids. CDR3 in amino acids: CASSPTRTGDNYGYTF. The CDR3 DNA reads as TGTGCCAGCTCACCAACCCGGACAGGCGATAACTATGGCTACACCTTC. Full variable domain (outside the CDR3, taken from reference TRBV18 and TRBJ1-2): NAGVMQNPRHLVRRRGQEARLRCSPMKGHSHVYWYRQLPEEGLKFMVYLQKENIIDESGMPKERFSAEFPKEGPSILRIQQVVRGDSAAYFCASSPTRTGDNYGYTFGSGTRLTVV.

The chain is built from TRBV11-2 and TRBJ2-2; no reliable D call. CDR3 size: 14 residues. Per the germline V gene, CDR1 is SGHAT and CDR2 is FQNNGV. Trimming removed 0 bases at V and 3 bases at J, with 5 bases between. The CDR3 nucleotides read TGTGCCAGCAGCTTAGATGGTTACACCGGGGAGCTGTTTTTT. Translating it yields CASSLDGYTGELFF.

The gene calls are TRBV6-1 and TRBJ1-3; D possibly corresponds to TRBD1 (6 bases). Trimming stripped 8 bases from V and 0 bases from J, with 14 bases between. CDR1 and CDR2 from the germline V gene are MNHNS and SASEGT. The CDR3 contains 15 residues. The CDR3 DNA reads as TGTGCCAGCCTCCGGGGGCGGAACTCTGGAAACACCATATATTTT. Its translation is CASLRGRNSGNTIYF.

The chain couples TRBV14 to TRBJ2-3, with D possibly being TRBD1 (6 bases). With 1 base removed from V and 10 bases from J, the gap between germline ends came to 6 bases. Germline assignment: CDR1 SGHDN and CDR2 FVKESK. The CDR3 is 11 residues long. CDR3 nucleotides: TGTGCCAGCAGCCAAGGACAGGCGCAGTATTTT. Translated: CASSQGQAQYF.

The CDR3 sequence: CASSLGWSAGDTEAFF. In nucleotides, the CDR3 is TGCGCCAGCAGCTTGGGCTGGTCGGCGGGCGACACTGAAGCTTTCTTT. The V gene is TRBV5-1, the J gene TRBJ1-1; D not resolved. Looked up from germline, CDR1 is SGHRS and CDR2 is YFSETQ. The CDR3 loop spans 16 amino acids. The germline V and J ends were trimmed by 0 bases and 3 bases, with 15 bases remaining between them.

V usage is TRBV4-2 and J usage is TRBJ2-1; TRBD2 is a possible D gene (5 bases). The germline gives CDR1 LGHNA, CDR2 YNFKEQ. The CDR3 spans 12 residues. V gave up 4 bases and J gave up 8 bases, with 9 bases separating them. The CDR3 nucleotides are TGTGCCAGCAGCCTGCTCGGGGATGAGCAGTTCTTC. This codes for CASSLLGDEQFF.

V gene TRBV7-3 combines with J gene TRBJ2-6, with 7 bases that match TRBD1. The CDR3 is made up of 19 amino acids. Germline-derived CDR1 and CDR2 are SGHTA and FQGTGA. V trimming: 1 base; J trimming: 4 bases; junction bases outside the gene matches: 13. CDR3 loop: CASSLNSAKGAEGANVLTF. The CDR3 bases are TGTGCCAGCAGCTTAAATTCGGCCAAGGGGGCAGAAGGGGCCAACGTCCTGACTTTC. The variable domain in full, with the rest retrieved from reference TRBV7-3 and TRBJ2-6, is GAGVSQTPSNKVTEKGKYVELRCDPISGHTALYWYRQSLGQGPEFLIYFQGTGAADDSGLPNDRFFAVRPEGSVSTLKIQRTERGDSAVYLCASSLNSAKGAEGANVLTFGAGSRLTVL.

The table lists this clone with a few counts. The J gene is TRBJ2-7, the V gene TRBV19; 9 bases fit TRBD1. Looked up from germline, CDR1 is LNHDA and CDR2 is SQIVND (reference sequence). The trim removed 5 bases at V and 3 bases at J, leaving 5 bases unmatched. The CDR3 consists of 14 residues. CDR3 sequence (DNA): TGTGCCAGTAGTTCCCGGGGACAGGGCTACGAGCAGTACTTC. Its protein product is CASSSRGQGYEQYF.

The V and J genes are TRBV7-9 and TRBJ2-7; possible D gene TRBD2, 5 bases. Trimming cost V 5 bases and J 1 base, with 15 bases left between them. Germline-derived CDR1 and CDR2 are SEHNR and FQNEAQ (reference sequence). The CDR3 spans 15 residues. The CDR3 loop is CASSLTTSLSYEQYF. Here the CDR3 DNA reads TGTGCCAGCAGCCTGACTACCTCCTTATCCTACGAGCAGTACTTC.

The V and J genes are TRBV10-2 and TRBJ1-2; 8 bases are a match to TRBD1. The V gene end was trimmed by 2 bases and the J gene end by 4 bases; junction bases not matched to a gene: 6. CDR3 length equals 15 residues. Germline assignment: CDR1 WSHSY and CDR2 SAAADI. The CDR3: CASSEGIQGGYGYTF. The CDR3 DNA reads as TGCGCCAGCAGTGAGGGGATACAGGGGGGCTATGGCTACACCTTC.

In DNA form, the CDR3 reads TGTGCCAGCAGTCTAAGGAGCTCCTACGAGCAGTACTTC. It translates to CASSLRSSYEQYF. The V call is TRBV28, the J call TRBJ2-7; D not certain. V lost 5 bases, J lost 0 bases, and 8 bases lay in between. The V gene's germline CDR1 is MDHEN and CDR2 SYDVKM. The CDR3 has 13 amino acids.

This clone has a handful of counts. The V and J genes are TRBV5-4 and TRBJ2-1; TRBD2 aligns across 10 bases. The junction had 16 bases not matched to a gene; V was cut back by 3 bases and J by 7 bases. CDR3 length equals 18 residues. CDR1 is SGHNT and CDR2 is YYREEE in the germline V gene (reference sequence). The CDR3, as DNA: TGTGCCAGCAGCTGGGGCCCCCTATCGAGCGGGAGGGTTAATGAGCAGTTCTTC. This gives the protein CASSWGPLSSGRVNEQFF.

The chain combines TRBV9 with TRBJ2-5; D call uncertain. The CDR3 consists of 13 residues. Germline assignment: CDR1 SGDLS and CDR2 YYNGEE. V was trimmed by 0 bases and J by 9 bases, leaving 12 bases between them. This CDR3 reads CASSVAPGRSQYF. CDR3 in DNA: TGTGCCAGCAGCGTAGCCCCCGGTAGGTCCCAGTACTTC.

The CDR3 region is CAWSSDTHNEQFF. The CDR3 DNA reads TGTGCCTGGAGTTCGGACACCCACAATGAGCAGTTCTTC. The chain uses TRBV30 and TRBJ2-1; a weak D match, TRBD1 (5 bases). The V end lost 2 bases, the J end lost 5 bases, and 10 bases lay between the germline ends. Germline loops: CDR1 GTSNPN, CDR2 SVGIG (reference sequence). The CDR3 runs to 13 residues.

The rearrangement links TRBV6-5 to TRBJ1-2; the match to TRBD1 covers 11 bases. CDR3 size: 14 residues. Germline V gene sequence: CDR1 MNHEY, CDR2 SVGAGI. Trimming took 4 bases from V and 8 from J; bases not matched to a gene: 6. For the CDR3, the DNA is TGTGCCAGCAGTTGGACAGGGGGCCTTGGAGGCTACACCTTC. Protein product: CASSWTGGLGGYTF.

V and J are TRBV2 and TRBJ2-5, with 8 bases aligning to TRBD1. The J call is in doubt because the DNA end fits TRBJ2-7 better. Germline loops: CDR1 SNHLY, CDR2 FYNNEI. The CDR3 runs 13 residues. CDR3 nucleotides: TGTGCCAGCAGTGCGACAGGGGACGGCGAGCAGTACTTC. Translation: CASSATGDGEQYF.

The chain combines TRBV6-1 with TRBJ2-3; 11 nucleotides line up with TRBD1. The V segment lost 4 bases and the J segment 2 bases; nucleotides outside the gene matches: 2. Germline V lookup: CDR1 MNHNS, CDR2 SASEGT. This CDR3 comprises 15 residues. This CDR3 reads CASSAGQGATDTQYF. DNA of the CDR3: TGTGCCAGCAGTGCCGGACAGGGGGCCACAGATACGCAGTATTTT.

The rearrangement links TRBV4-2 to TRBJ2-1; D not certain. Per germline, CDR1 LGHNA and CDR2 YNFKEQ. This CDR3 region has 13 residues. The ends were cut back, 3 bases at V and 1 base at J, with 4 bases in the middle. The CDR3 DNA is TGTGCCAGCAGCCAGGTATCCTACAATGAGCAGTTCTTC. Translating gives CASSQVSYNEQFF.

The chain couples TRBV29-1 to TRBJ2-2; TRBD1 is a possible D gene (5 bases). The V gene's germline CDR1 is SQVTM and CDR2 ANQGSEA. The CDR3 totals 14 residues. Trimming removed 7 bases from V and 0 bases from J, with 12 bases in between. CDR3 region: CSASTETNTGELFF. CDR3 sequence (DNA): TGCAGCGCATCGACAGAGACGAACACCGGGGAGCTGTTTTTT.

This clone showed up just a few times. This chain connects TRBV6-5 to TRBJ1-1, with D possibly TRBD1 on 5 matching bases. V was cut by 7 bases and J by 11 bases, with 20 bases left in between. The CDR3 contains 13 residues. Germline lookup yields CDR1 MNHEY and CDR2 SVGAGI. The CDR3 sequence is CASTPGHGGAAFF. The DNA for the CDR3 is TGTGCCAGCACCCCCGGCCACGGGGGAGCCGCTTTCTTT.